This T cell receptor (beta chain) is from a study of T cells in Graves' hyperthyroidism and ophthalmopathy. RNA transcripts served as the template for amplifying TCR beta CDR3 regions. In the first-round RT-PCR of the TCR CDR3, the HTBI primer set was used. Using its own MiXCR run on the multiplex PCR reads, TCRdb lists one record per CDR3 protein. The sample shows more than 500,000 distinct CDR3 sequences, roughly 17% of them seen only once. Study-level points and caveats: Ophthalmopathy onset followed model prediction by a median roughly 6.5 months.

This clonotype was seen repeatedly, ten times or more. Its antigen is unknown. The CDR3 is made up of 14 amino acids. Germline V gives CDR1 DFQATT, CDR2 SNEGSKA (reference sequence). V was clipped by 3 bases and J by 5 bases; unmatched bases: 8. The TCR was taken from a woman aged 25 to 45 with Graves' hyperthyroidism. The V gene is TRBV20-1, the J gene TRBJ2-5, with 8 positions matching TRBD1. The sequenced material came from blood. The CDR3 coding sequence is TGCAGTGCTAGCGGACTAACAGGGGGGGAGACCCAGTACTTC. As protein: CSASGLTGGETQYF.